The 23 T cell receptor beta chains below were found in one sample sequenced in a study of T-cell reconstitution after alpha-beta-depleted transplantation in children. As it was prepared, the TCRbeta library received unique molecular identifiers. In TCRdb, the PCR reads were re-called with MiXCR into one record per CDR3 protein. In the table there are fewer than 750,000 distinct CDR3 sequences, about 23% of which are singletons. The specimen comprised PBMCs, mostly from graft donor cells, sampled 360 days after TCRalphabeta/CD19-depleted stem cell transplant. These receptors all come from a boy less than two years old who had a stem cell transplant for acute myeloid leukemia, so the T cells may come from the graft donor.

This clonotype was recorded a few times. CDR3 residues: CASSLDWPFGEQYV. CDR3 coding DNA: TGTGCCAGCAGCTTGGATTGGCCTTTCGGCGAGCAGTACGTC. J is TRBJ2-7 and V is TRBV5-4; unclear D gene. V gave up 0 bases and J gave up 6 bases, with 13 bases separating them. CDR1 and CDR2 (germline): SGHNT, YYREEE (reference sequence). The CDR3 has 14 residues.

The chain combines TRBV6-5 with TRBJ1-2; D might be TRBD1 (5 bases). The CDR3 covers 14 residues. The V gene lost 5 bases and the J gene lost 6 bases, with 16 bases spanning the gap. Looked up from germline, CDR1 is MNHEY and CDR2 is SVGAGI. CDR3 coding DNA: TGTGCCAGCAGTACCCTCACAGGAAGGAATGGCTACACCTTC. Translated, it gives CASSTLTGRNGYTF.

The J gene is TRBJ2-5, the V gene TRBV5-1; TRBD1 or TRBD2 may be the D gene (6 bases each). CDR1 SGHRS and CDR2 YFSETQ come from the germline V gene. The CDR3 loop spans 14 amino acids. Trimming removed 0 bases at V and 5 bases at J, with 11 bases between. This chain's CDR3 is CASSLDGGHETQYF. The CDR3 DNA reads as TGCGCCAGCAGCTTGGATGGGGGGCATGAGACCCAGTACTTC.

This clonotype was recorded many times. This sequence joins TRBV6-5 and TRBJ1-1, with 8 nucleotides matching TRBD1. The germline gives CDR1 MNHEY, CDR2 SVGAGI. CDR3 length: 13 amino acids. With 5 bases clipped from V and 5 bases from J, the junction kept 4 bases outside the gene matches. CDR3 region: CASSRTGPTEAFF. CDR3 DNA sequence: TGTGCCAGCAGTAGGACAGGGCCGACTGAAGCTTTCTTT.

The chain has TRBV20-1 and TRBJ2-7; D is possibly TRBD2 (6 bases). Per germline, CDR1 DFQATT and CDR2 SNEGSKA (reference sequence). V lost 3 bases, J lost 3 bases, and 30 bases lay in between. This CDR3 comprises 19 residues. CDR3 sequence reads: CSASPLYPGTLGEDYEQYV. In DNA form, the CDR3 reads TGCAGTGCTAGCCCACTTTATCCCGGGACCTTAGGGGAGGACTACGAGCAGTACGTC.

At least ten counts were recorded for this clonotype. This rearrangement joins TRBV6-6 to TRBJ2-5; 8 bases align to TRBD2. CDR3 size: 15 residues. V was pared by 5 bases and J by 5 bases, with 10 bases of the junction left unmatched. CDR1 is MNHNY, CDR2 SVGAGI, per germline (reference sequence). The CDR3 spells CASSPYWTSLETQYF. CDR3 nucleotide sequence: TGTGCCAGCAGTCCCTACTGGACTAGCTTGGAGACCCAGTACTTC.

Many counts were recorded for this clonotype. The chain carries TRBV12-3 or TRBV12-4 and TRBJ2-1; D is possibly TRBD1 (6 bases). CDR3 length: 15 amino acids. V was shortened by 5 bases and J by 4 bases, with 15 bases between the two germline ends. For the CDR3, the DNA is TGTGCCAGCAGTCCGTTGGGGGCACCTTACAATGAGCAGTTCTTC. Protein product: CASSPLGAPYNEQFF.

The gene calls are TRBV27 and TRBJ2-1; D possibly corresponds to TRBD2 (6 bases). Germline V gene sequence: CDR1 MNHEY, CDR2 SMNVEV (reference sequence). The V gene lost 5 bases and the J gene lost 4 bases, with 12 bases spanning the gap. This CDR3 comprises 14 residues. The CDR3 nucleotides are TGTGCCAGCAGTCAGCGGGCGTTATACAATGAGCAGTTCTTC. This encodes CASSQRALYNEQFF.

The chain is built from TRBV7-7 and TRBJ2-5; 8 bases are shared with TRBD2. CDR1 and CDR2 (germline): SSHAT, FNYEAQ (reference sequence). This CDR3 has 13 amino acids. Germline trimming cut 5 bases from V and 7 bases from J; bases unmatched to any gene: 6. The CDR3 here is CASSGLARGTQYF. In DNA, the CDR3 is TGTGCCAGCAGCGGACTAGCTCGGGGGACCCAGTACTTC.

As DNA, the CDR3 is TGTGCCAGCAGTTTCTGGTTTAAGGGGGCCAACGTCCTGACTTTC. It is translated as CASSFWFKGANVLTF. The chain links TRBV28 to TRBJ2-6, with D unclear. V was shortened by 3 bases and J by 4 bases, with 10 bases between the two germline ends. Per the germline V gene, CDR1 is MDHEN and CDR2 is SYDVKM. CDR3 length: 15 amino acids. Supplemented by reference TRBV28 and TRBJ2-6, the full variable domain reads DVKVTQSSRYLVKRTGEKVFLECVQDMDHENMFWYRQDPGLGLRLIYFSYDVKMKEKGDIPEGYSVSREKKERFSLILESASTNQTSMYLCASSFWFKGANVLTFGAGSRLTVL.

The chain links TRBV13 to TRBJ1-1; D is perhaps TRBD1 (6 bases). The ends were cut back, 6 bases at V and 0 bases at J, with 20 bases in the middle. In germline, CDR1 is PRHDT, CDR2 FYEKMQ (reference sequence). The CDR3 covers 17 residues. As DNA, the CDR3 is TGTGCCAGCAGTCTGTCCCGTGGGGGCCTTCTGAACACTGAAGCTTTCTTT. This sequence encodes CASSLSRGGLLNTEAFF.

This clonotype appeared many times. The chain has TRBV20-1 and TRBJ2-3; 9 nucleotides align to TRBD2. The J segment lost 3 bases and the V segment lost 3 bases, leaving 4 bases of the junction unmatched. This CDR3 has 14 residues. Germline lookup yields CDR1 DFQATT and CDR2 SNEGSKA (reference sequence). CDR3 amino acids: CSARRLAATDTQYF. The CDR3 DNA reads TGCAGTGCTAGGAGACTAGCGGCGACAGATACGCAGTATTTT.

CDR3 residues: CASSLFVAPGELFF. For the CDR3, the DNA is TGTGCCAGCAGTTTATTCGTGGCCCCCGGGGAGCTGTTTTTT. The chain recombines TRBV27 with TRBJ2-2; unclear D gene. The CDR3 length is 14 residues. Germline V gene sequence: CDR1 MNHEY, CDR2 SMNVEV (reference sequence). Trimming took 1 base from V and 6 from J, leaving 9 bases between them.

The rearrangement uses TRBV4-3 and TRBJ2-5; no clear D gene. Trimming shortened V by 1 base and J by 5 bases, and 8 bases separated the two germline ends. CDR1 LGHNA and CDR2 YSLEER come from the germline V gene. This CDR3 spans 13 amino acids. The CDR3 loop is CASSQARWETQYF. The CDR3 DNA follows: TGCGCCAGCAGCCAAGCGCGGTGGGAGACCCAGTACTTC.

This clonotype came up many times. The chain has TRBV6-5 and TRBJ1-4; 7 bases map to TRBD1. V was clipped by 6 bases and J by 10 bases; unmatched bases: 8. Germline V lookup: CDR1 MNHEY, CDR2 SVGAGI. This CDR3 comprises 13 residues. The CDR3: CASSRDREGKLFF. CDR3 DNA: TGTGCCAGCAGCCGTGACAGGGAGGGAAAACTGTTTTTT.

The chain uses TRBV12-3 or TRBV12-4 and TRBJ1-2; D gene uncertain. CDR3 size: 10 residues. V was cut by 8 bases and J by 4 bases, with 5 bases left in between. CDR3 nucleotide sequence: TGTGCCAGCGGAATCTATGGCTACACCTTC. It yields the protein CASGIYGYTF.

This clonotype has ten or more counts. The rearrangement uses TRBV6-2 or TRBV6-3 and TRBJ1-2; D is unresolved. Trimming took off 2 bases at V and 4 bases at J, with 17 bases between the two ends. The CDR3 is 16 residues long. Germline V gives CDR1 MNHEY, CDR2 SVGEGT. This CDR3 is CASSYHPGGVGYGYTF. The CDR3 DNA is TGTGCCAGCAGTTACCATCCTGGCGGGGTCGGCTATGGCTACACCTTC.

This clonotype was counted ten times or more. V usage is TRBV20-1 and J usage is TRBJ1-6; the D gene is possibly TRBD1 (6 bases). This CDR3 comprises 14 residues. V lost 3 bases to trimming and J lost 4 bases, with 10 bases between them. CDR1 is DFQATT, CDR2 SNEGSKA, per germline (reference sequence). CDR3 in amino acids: CSARVQGYNSPLHF. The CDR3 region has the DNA TGCAGTGCTAGGGTCCAGGGGTATAATTCACCCCTCCACTTT.

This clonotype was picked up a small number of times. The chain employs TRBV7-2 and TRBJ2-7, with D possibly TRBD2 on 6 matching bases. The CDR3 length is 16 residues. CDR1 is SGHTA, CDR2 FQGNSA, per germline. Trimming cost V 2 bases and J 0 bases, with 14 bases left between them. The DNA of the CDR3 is TGTGCCAGCAGCTTATCGGGGGAATTTTCCTCCTACGAGCAGTACTTC. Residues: CASSLSGEFSSYEQYF.

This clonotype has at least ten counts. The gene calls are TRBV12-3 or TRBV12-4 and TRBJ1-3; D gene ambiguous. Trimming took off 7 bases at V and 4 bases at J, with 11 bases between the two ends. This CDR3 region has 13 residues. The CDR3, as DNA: TGTGCCAGCAAGCCTTTAGAAGGAAACACCATATATTTT. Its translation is CASKPLEGNTIYF.

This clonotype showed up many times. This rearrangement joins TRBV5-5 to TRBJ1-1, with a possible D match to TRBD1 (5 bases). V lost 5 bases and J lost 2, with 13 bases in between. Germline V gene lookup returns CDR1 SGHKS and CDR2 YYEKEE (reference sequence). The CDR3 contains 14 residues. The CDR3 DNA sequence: TGTGCCAGCAGTCAAGACAGCCCCAACACTGAAGCTTTCTTT. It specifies CASSQDSPNTEAFF.

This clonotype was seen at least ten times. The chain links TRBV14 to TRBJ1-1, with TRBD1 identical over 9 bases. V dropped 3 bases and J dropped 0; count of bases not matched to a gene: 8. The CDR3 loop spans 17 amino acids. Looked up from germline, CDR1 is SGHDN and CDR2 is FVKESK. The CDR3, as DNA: TGTGCCAGCAGCCAGCACGGGACAGGGTCCCTGAACACTGAAGCTTTCTTT. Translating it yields CASSQHGTGSLNTEAFF.

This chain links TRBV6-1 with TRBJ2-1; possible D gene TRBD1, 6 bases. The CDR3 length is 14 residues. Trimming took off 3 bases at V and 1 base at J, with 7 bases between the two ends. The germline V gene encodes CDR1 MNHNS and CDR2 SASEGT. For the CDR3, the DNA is TGTGCCAGCAGTGAGGACAGTTCCTACAATGAGCAGTTCTTC. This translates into CASSEDSSYNEQFF.